This T cell receptor beta chain was retrieved from a study of OX40 agonist ivuxolimab in advanced cancers. The overall study: The dose of intravenous ivuxolimab that patients received every 2 weeks ranged from 0.01 to 10 mg/kg.

The ends were cut back, 3 bases at V and 10 bases at J, with 9 bases in the middle. The V gene's germline CDR1 is MDHEN and CDR2 SYDVKM. The CDR3 sequence is 12 residues long. TCRdb's copy holds only in-frame clones and misses some; the assay was immunoSEQ multiplex PCR. Among around 70,000 clones, around 85% were seen once, and the ten largest hold about 1.8%. This specimen consisted of CD4+ or CD8+ T cells sorted from blood, obtained in a trial of the OX40 agonist ivuxolimab. This clonotype was sampled from an adult with an advanced solid tumor such as melanoma, head and neck, liver or kidney cancer. The V and J genes are TRBV28 and TRBJ2-2; no reliable D call. The CDR3 region has the DNA TGTGCCAGCAGTTTGGCTACCTCGGAGCTGTTTTTT. Translation: CASSLATSELFF.